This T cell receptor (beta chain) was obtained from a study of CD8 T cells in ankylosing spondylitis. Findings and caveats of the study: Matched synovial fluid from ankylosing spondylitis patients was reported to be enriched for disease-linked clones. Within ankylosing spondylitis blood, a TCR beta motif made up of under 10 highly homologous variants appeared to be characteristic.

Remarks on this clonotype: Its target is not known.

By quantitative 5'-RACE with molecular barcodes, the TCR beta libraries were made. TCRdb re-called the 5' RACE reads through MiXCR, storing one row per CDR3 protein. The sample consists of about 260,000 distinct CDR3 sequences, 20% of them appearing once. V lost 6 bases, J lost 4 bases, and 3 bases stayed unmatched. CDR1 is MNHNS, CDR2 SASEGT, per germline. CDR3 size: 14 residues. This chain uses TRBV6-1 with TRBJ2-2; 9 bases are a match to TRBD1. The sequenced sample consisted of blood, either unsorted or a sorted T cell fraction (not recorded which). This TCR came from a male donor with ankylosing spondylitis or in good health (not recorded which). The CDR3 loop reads CASSQTGGTGELFF. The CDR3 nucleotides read TGTGCCAGCAGCCAGACAGGGGGCACCGGGGAGCTGTTTTTT.